One and the same sample provided the 28 T cell receptor beta chains below, sequenced in a study of molecular identifiers for immune sequencing clone quantification. TCRdb passed the PCR reads through MiXCR, listing each CDR3 protein once. Found here are some 65,000 distinct CDR3 sequences, under 20% of them singletons; the top ten hold less than 2%. Sample: naive CD8+ T cells from blood, with Jurkat cell RNA spiked in. This sample's subset: FACS-sorted CD8+CD4-CCR7+CD45RA+ naive T cells. The receptors derive from a human donor in good health. Some libraries in this study had Jurkat cell RNA spiked in.

This clonotype was observed a handful of times. The chain carries TRBV15 and TRBJ2-1; tentatively, D is TRBD2 (6 bases). The CDR3 contains 15 residues. Germline V gene data show CDR1 as LNHNV and CDR2 as YYDKDF (reference sequence). Trimming took off 4 bases at V and 9 bases at J, with 19 bases between the two ends. CDR3 coding DNA: TGTGCCACCAGCAACGACTTAGGGCGGGAAGGTGAGCAGTTCTTC. Protein product: CATSNDLGREGEQFF.

This clonotype was recorded at least ten times. The CDR3 nucleotides are TGTGCCAGCAGACCGGGACAGCTTTACGAGCAGTACTTC. It encodes CASRPGQLYEQYF. V gene TRBV6-2 or TRBV6-3 combines with J gene TRBJ2-7, with 7 bases fitting TRBD1. The CDR3 contains 13 residues. V lost 6 bases and J lost 4; bases outside the gene matches: 6. CDR1 is MNHEY, CDR2 SVGEGT, per germline.

This clonotype has only a few counts. The chain links TRBV12-5 to TRBJ2-2; unclear D gene. Germline values: CDR1 LGHNT, CDR2 FRNRAP. The CDR3 runs to 13 residues. V lost 5 bases to trimming and J lost 6 bases, with 10 bases between them. CDR3 sequence reads: CASGAAGAGELFF. In nucleotides, the CDR3 is TGTGCTAGTGGTGCGGCAGGCGCCGGGGAGCTGTTTTTT. Full variable domain (missing parts from reference TRBV12-5 and TRBJ2-2): DARVTQTPRHKVTEMGQEVTMRCQPILGHNTVFWYRQTMMQGLELLAYFRNRAPLDDSGMPKDRFSAEMPDATLATLKIQPSEPRDSAVYFCASGAAGAGELFFGEGSRLTVL.

This clonotype was seen repeatedly, ten times or more. The chain couples TRBV20-1 to TRBJ2-1; TRBD2 matches 8 bases. The CDR3 covers 15 residues. Germline V lookup: CDR1 DFQATT, CDR2 SNEGSKA (reference sequence). J lost 8 bases, V lost 0 bases, and 9 bases had no gene match. CDR3 sequence: CSARDYGVAGYEQFF. CDR3 nucleotides: TGCAGTGCTAGAGATTACGGGGTAGCGGGGTATGAGCAGTTCTTC.

This clonotype was seen many times. The V gene is TRBV29-1, the J gene TRBJ1-1; D is ambiguous. Germline CDR1 reads SQVTM; CDR2 reads ANQGSEA. CDR3 size: 13 residues. CDR3 in DNA: TGCAGTGAAGCAGAGACCGAGAACACTGAAGCTTTCTTT. It is translated as CSEAETENTEAFF. The full variable domain, with the rest looked up from reference TRBV29-1 and TRBJ1-1, is SAVISQKPSRDICQRGTSLTIQCQVDSQVTMMFWYRQQPGQSLTLIATANQGSEATYESGFVIDKFPISRPNLTFSTLTVSNMSPEDSSIYLCSEAETENTEAFFGQGTRLTVV.

In its sample, this clonotype was seen many times. This sequence joins TRBV5-8 and TRBJ1-5; D is ambiguous. The V gene's germline CDR1 is SGHTS and CDR2 YDEGEE. CDR3 size: 20 residues. V was clipped by 5 bases and J by 0 bases, with 27 bases between them. The CDR3 DNA follows: TGTGCCAGCAGTACCACAGTTGACCCGCATATGCGTTATAGCAATCAGCCCCAGCATTTT. Its translation is CASSTTVDPHMRYSNQPQHF.

The CDR3 coding sequence is TGTGCCATCAGAAAAAACAGGCCGAACACCGGGGAGCTGTTTTTT. This translates into CAIRKNRPNTGELFF. The chain recombines TRBV10-3 with TRBJ2-2; perhaps TRBD1 as D (5 bases). Germline lookup yields CDR1 ENHRY and CDR2 SYGVKD. With 6 bases removed from V and 0 bases from J, the gap between germline ends came to 11 bases. The CDR3 consists of 15 residues.

The chain combines TRBV12-3 or TRBV12-4 with TRBJ2-5; D remains unclear. CDR3 length: 13 amino acids. Trimming left V 1 base short and J 5 bases short, with 8 bases between. This CDR3 reads CASSLGTTETQYF. CDR3 in DNA: TGTGCCAGCAGTTTAGGCACTACGGAGACCCAGTACTTC.

There are many counts of this clonotype. The chain joins TRBV10-3 to TRBJ2-1; no reliable D call. Germline values: CDR1 ENHRY, CDR2 SYGVKD. The CDR3 spans 12 residues. Trimming stripped 2 bases from V and 5 bases from J, with 4 bases between. The chain's CDR3 is CAISEGHNEQFF. CDR3 nucleotides: TGTGCCATCAGTGAGGGACACAATGAGCAGTTCTTC.

As to this clonotype: A read error may be the cause here, since a much bigger clone is one base away. This rearrangement joins TRBV5-3 to TRBJ2-7; D gene uncertain. TRBV5-3 is placed among ORFs of uncertain function. The CDR3 totals 14 residues. V lost 10 bases and J 3 bases, leaving 20 bases between the germline ends. CDR3: CACSLAPQGYEQYF. Here the CDR3 DNA reads TGTGCCTGCAGCTTGGCCCCGCAAGGCTACGAGCAGTACTTC.

This clonotype was counted many times. V and J are TRBV30 and TRBJ1-3, with D uncertain. Germline V gene sequence: CDR1 GTSNPN, CDR2 SVGIG (reference sequence). Trimming cost V 2 bases and J 0 bases, with 11 bases left between them. This CDR3 has 15 amino acids. The CDR3 DNA reads as TGTGCCTGGAGTCACGACGGAGGCTCTGGAAACACCATATATTTT. This sequence encodes CAWSHDGGSGNTIYF.

This clonotype was counted ten times or more. The chain recombines TRBV9 with TRBJ1-3; TRBD1 aligns across 8 bases. Germline V lookup: CDR1 SGDLS, CDR2 YYNGEE. The J segment lost 7 bases and the V segment lost 3 bases, leaving 12 bases of the junction unmatched. This CDR3 is built from 16 residues. The CDR3 DNA sequence: TGTGCCAGCAGCGCCCCTCGACAGGGGCTGGCTAACACCATATATTTT. Protein: CASSAPRQGLANTIYF.

This clonotype was seen ten or more times. V usage is TRBV28 and J usage is TRBJ2-3, with a tentative D call TRBD1 (6 bases). In germline, CDR1 is MDHEN, CDR2 SYDVKM. This CDR3 is 17 amino acids long. V lost 5 bases, J lost 0 bases, and 18 bases lay in between. Here the CDR3 reads CASSLRRQVGSTDTQYF. The CDR3 nucleotides are TGTGCCAGCAGTCTAAGACGACAGGTTGGGAGCACAGATACGCAGTATTTT.

Many counts were recorded for this clonotype. The chain joins TRBV9 to TRBJ1-1, with D possibly matching TRBD1 (5 bases). CDR1 is SGDLS and CDR2 is YYNGEE in the germline V gene. CDR3 length: 13 amino acids. V lost 0 bases, J lost 6 bases, and 9 bases lay in between. CDR3 loop: CASSVAAGSEAFF. The CDR3 DNA reads as TGTGCCAGCAGCGTAGCTGCAGGGTCTGAAGCTTTCTTT.

This clonotype appeared many times. The V call is TRBV13, the J call TRBJ2-3, with a tentative D call TRBD1 (5 bases). V gave up 2 bases and J gave up 6 bases, with 12 bases separating them. The CDR3 consists of 14 residues. Germline lookup yields CDR1 PRHDT and CDR2 FYEKMQ (reference sequence). The chain's CDR3 is CASSLLGVPDTQYF. The CDR3 DNA reads as TGTGCCAGCAGCTTATTAGGGGTCCCGGATACGCAGTATTTT. Using reference TRBV13 and TRBJ2-3 for the parts outside the CDR3, the full variable domain is AAGVIQSPRHLIKEKRETATLKCYPIPRHDTVYWYQQGPGQDPQFLISFYEKMQSDKGSIPDRFSAQQFSDYHSELNMSSLELGDSALYFCASSLLGVPDTQYFGPGTRLTVL.

At least ten counts were recorded for this clonotype. V gene TRBV6-2 or TRBV6-3 combines with J gene TRBJ2-7; the match to TRBD2 covers 11 bases. The CDR3 loop spans 16 amino acids. The V and J ends lost 5 bases and 2 bases, in that order; junction bases with no gene match: 8. The V gene's germline CDR1 is MNHEY and CDR2 SVGEGT. The CDR3 protein is CASSNRLAGLTYEQYF. In DNA form, the CDR3 reads TGTGCCAGCAGTAACCGACTAGCGGGACTCACCTACGAGCAGTACTTC.

In its sample, this clonotype was seen many times. The chain combines TRBV4-2 with TRBJ2-3; weak D call: TRBD1 (5 bases). The V gene lost 1 base and the J gene lost 13 bases, with 15 bases spanning the gap. Germline loops: CDR1 LGHNA, CDR2 YNFKEQ. There are 13 residues in the CDR3. Here the CDR3 DNA reads TGTGCCAGCAGCCAAGCAGGCGAGATAGGGGAGTATTTT. This codes for CASSQAGEIGEYF.

Of note for this clonotype: Since the CDR3 does not end with the conserved phenylalanine or tryptophan, this likely comes from a read error. The V and J genes are TRBV12-3 or TRBV12-4 and TRBJ1-1; 9 bases agree with TRBD1. This CDR3 comprises 14 residues. J was trimmed by 4 bases and V by 4 bases; bases with no gene match: 4. DNA for the CDR3: TGTGCCAGCAGTTCAAGACAGGGGGGCACTGAAGCTTTCATT. This encodes CASSSRQGGTEAFI.

This clonotype was counted ten times or more. This sequence joins TRBV7-6 and TRBJ2-7; D is perhaps TRBD1 or TRBD2 (5 bases each). Germline-derived CDR1 and CDR2 are SGHVS and FNYEAQ. This CDR3 contains 13 residues. V was trimmed by 5 bases and J by 4 bases, leaving 12 bases between them. CDR3 sequence reads: CASSLGWGYEQYF. The CDR3 DNA is TGTGCCAGCAGCCTAGGGTGGGGGTACGAGCAGTACTTC.

This clonotype was recorded many times. This chain uses TRBV7-9 with TRBJ2-3, with D uncertain. This CDR3 spans 11 amino acids. Germline CDR1 SEHNR, CDR2 FQNEAQ (reference sequence). V shed 8 bases and J shed 10 bases, with 13 bases lying between them. The CDR3 nucleotides are TGTGCCAGCTCCAGATTAGGGCCGCAGTATTTT. Its translation: CASSRLGPQYF.

This clonotype was seen ten or more times. The genes are TRBV7-9 and TRBJ1-5; D is uncertain. Trimming took off 5 bases at V and 6 bases at J, with 8 bases between the two ends. This CDR3 is built from 12 residues. CDR1 and CDR2 (germline): SEHNR, FQNEAQ (reference sequence). CDR3 sequence (DNA): TGTGCCAGCAGCCCCCCCGGTCAGCCCCAGCATTTT. Encoded protein: CASSPPGQPQHF.

Many counts were recorded for this clonotype. This chain connects TRBV20-1 to TRBJ2-5; 7 nucleotides match TRBD1. Germline trimming cut 7 bases from V and 0 bases from J; bases unmatched to any gene: 11. The CDR3 spans 15 residues. Germline assignment: CDR1 DFQATT and CDR2 SNEGSKA (reference sequence). CDR3 loop: CSVSHLGQNQETQYF. The CDR3 DNA reads as TGCAGTGTTTCTCACCTGGGACAGAACCAAGAGACCCAGTACTTC.

Concerning this clonotype: A much larger clone sits a single nucleotide away, making a read error possible. The rearrangement joins TRBV18 to TRBJ2-7; TRBD1 matches at 7 bases. Germline V lookup: CDR1 KGHSH, CDR2 LQKENI. The CDR3 sequence is 16 residues long. CDR3 in amino acids: CASSPTTGNNFYEQHF. The CDR3 DNA follows: TGTGCCAGCTCACCAACGACAGGGAATAATTTCTACGAGCAGCACTTC.

The chain joins TRBV4-2 to TRBJ1-4; no firm D call. The germline V gene has CDR1 LGHNA and CDR2 YNFKEQ. V shed 7 bases and J shed 2 bases, with 20 bases lying between them. The CDR3 runs 17 residues. The CDR3 loop reads CASNHFPPRATNEKLFF. The CDR3 DNA sequence: TGTGCCAGCAACCACTTTCCGCCTCGCGCGACTAATGAAAAACTGTTTTTT.

This clonotype was found many times. This chain links TRBV3-1 with TRBJ2-1, with 9 bases identical to TRBD2. Germline V gives CDR1 LGHDT, CDR2 YNNKEL (reference sequence). J lost 4 bases, V lost 2 bases, and 6 bases had no gene match. The CDR3 is made up of 16 amino acids. In nucleotides, the CDR3 is TGTGCCAGCAGCCAAAGCGCTAGCGGGGCATACAATGAGCAGTTCTTC. It yields the protein CASSQSASGAYNEQFF.

This clonotype came up a few times. The chain links TRBV28 to TRBJ1-1, with TRBD1 as a possible D gene (5 bases). The V gene lost 7 bases and the J gene lost 0 bases, with 9 bases spanning the gap. This CDR3 is built from 13 residues. The V gene's germline CDR1 is MDHEN and CDR2 SYDVKM. DNA for the CDR3: TGTGCCAGCACCGGGGGGATGAACACTGAAGCTTTCTTT. It translates to CASTGGMNTEAFF.

Comments on this clonotype: A read error may be the cause here, since a much bigger clone is one base away. The rearrangement links TRBV7-9 to TRBJ1-1; a weak D match, TRBD1 (6 bases). The CDR3 spans 13 residues. The V and J ends lost 1 base and 10 bases respectively, with 13 bases between them. Germline loops: CDR1 SEHNR, CDR2 FQNEAQ (reference sequence). The CDR3 DNA follows: TGTGCCAGCAGCTTAGGGACAGTACATGGAGCTTTCTTT. As protein: CASSLGTVHGAFF.

This clonotype was observed at least ten times. The chain is built from TRBV30 and TRBJ1-5; TRBD1 agrees at 8 bases. The CDR3 totals 14 residues. V lost 2 bases, J lost 5 bases, and 5 bases stayed unmatched. The germline V gene has CDR1 GTSNPN and CDR2 SVGIG (reference sequence). In DNA, the CDR3 is TGTGCCTGGAGTCCGGGACAGGACCATCAGCCCCAGCATTTT. As protein: CAWSPGQDHQPQHF.